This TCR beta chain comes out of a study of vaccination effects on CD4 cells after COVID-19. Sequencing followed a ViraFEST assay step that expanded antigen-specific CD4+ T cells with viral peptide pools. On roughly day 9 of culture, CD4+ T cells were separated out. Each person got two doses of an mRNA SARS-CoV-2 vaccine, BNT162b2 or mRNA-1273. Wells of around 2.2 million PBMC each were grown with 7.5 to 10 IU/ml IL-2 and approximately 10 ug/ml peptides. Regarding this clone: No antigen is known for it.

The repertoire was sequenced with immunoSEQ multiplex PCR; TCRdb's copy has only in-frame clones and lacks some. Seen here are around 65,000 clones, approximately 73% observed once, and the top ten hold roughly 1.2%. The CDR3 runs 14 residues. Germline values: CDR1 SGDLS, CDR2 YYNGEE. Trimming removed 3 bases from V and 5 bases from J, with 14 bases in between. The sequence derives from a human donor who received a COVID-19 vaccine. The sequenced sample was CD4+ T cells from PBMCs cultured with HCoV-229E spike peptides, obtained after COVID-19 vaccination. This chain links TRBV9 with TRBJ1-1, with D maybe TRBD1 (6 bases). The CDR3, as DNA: TGTGCCAGCAGCGGGGGGGGCGCGAGGACTGAAGCTTTCTTT. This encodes CASSGGGARTEAFF.